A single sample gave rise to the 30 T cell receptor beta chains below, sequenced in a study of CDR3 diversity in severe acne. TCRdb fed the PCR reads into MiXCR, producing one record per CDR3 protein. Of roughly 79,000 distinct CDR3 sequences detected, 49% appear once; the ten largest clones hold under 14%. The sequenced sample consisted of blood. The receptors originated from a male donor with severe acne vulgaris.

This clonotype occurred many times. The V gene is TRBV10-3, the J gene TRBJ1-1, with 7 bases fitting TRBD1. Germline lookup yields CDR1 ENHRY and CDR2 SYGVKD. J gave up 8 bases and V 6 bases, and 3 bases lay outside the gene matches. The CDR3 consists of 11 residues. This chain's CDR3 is CAISRDSEAFF. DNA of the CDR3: TGTGCCATCAGCCGGGACAGCGAAGCTTTCTTT.

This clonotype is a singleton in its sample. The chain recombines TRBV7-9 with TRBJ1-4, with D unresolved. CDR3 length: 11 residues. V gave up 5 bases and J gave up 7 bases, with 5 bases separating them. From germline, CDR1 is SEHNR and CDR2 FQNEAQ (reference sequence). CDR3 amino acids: CASSLTEKLFF. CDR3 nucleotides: TGTGCCAGCAGCCTGACTGAAAAACTGTTTTTT.

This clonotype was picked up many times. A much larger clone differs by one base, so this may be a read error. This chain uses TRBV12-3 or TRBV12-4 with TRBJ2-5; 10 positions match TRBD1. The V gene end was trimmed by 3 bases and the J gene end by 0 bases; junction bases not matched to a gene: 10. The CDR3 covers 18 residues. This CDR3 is CASSFSTGTGANQETQYF. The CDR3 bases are TGTGCCAGCAGTTTTTCGACCGGGACAGGGGCGAACCAAGAGACCCAGTACTTC.

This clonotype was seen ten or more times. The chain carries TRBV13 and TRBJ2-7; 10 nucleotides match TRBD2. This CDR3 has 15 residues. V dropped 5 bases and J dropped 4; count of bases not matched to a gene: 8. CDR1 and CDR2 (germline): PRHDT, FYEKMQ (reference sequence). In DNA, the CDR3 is TGTGCCAGCAGCCCTGGACTAGCGGAAAATTACGAGCAGTACTTC. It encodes CASSPGLAENYEQYF.

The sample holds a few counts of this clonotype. CDR3 bases: TGCAGCGTTGAAGGGACTAGCGGGAGAACGAACACCGGGGAGCTGTTTTTT. Translating gives CSVEGTSGRTNTGELFF. The chain combines TRBV29-1 with TRBJ2-2; 13 bases match TRBD2. The CDR3 is 17 residues long. V gave up 1 base and J gave up 0 bases; unmatched junction bases: 2. Germline CDR1 and CDR2: SQVTM and ANQGSEA.

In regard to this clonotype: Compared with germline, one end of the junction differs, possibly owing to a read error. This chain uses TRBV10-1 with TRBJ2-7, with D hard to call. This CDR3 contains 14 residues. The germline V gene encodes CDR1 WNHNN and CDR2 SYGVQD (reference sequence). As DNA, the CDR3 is TGTGCCAGCAGCGTTCAGGCTGGGTCCTACGAGCAGTACTTC. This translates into CASSVQAGSYEQYF.

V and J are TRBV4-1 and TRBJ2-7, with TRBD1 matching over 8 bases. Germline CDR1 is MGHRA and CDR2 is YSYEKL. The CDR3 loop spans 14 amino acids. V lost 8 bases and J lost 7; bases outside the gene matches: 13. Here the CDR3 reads CASGRTGQSREQYF. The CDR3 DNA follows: TGCGCCAGCGGTAGGACAGGGCAGTCGAGGGAGCAGTACTTC.

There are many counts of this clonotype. The CDR3 bases are TGTGCCAGCAGCTACCGGACAGAAATTAATTCACCCCTCCACTTT. Translated, it gives CASSYRTEINSPLHF. The chain has TRBV6-5 and TRBJ1-6; the D gene is possibly TRBD1 (6 bases). The CDR3 extends over 15 amino acids. Deletions cut 6 bases from V and 6 bases from J, with 15 bases between. The germline gives CDR1 MNHEY, CDR2 SVGAGI.

This chain's CDR3 is CASSLSRTLQGEYSYEQYF. The CDR3 nucleotides are TGTGCCAGCAGTTTATCCCGAACCCTACAGGGTGAATACTCCTACGAGCAGTACTTC. This rearrangement joins TRBV6-5 to TRBJ2-7; weak D call: TRBD1 (6 bases). The CDR3 consists of 19 residues. The germline V gene encodes CDR1 MNHEY and CDR2 SVGAGI. V dropped 4 bases and J dropped 0 bases, with 25 bases sitting between them.

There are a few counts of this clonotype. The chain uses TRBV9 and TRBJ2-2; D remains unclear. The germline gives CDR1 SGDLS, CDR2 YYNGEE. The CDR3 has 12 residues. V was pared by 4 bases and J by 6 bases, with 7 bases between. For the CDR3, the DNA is TGTGCCAGCAGCCAGACGGCCGGGGAGCTGTTTTTT. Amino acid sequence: CASSQTAGELFF.

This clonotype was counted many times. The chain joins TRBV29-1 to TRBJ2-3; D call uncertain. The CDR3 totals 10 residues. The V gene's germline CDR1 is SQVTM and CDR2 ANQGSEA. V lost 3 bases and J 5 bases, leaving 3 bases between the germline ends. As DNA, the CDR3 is TGCAGCGTTGAGGAAGATACGCAGTATTTT. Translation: CSVEEDTQYF.

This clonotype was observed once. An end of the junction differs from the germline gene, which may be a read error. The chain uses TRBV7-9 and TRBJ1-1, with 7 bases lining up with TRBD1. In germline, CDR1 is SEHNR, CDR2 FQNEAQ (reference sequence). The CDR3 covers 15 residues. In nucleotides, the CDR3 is TGTGCCAGCAGCCCCTCACAGGGGATGAACACTGAAGCTCTCTTT. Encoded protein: CASSPSQGMNTEALF.

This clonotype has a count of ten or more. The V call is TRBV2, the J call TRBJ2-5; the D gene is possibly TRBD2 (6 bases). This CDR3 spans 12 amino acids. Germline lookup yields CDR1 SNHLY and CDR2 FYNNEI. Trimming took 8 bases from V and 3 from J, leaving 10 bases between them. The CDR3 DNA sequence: TGTGCCAGCGGAGGGGCGGAAGAGACCCAGTACTTC. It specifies CASGGAEETQYF.

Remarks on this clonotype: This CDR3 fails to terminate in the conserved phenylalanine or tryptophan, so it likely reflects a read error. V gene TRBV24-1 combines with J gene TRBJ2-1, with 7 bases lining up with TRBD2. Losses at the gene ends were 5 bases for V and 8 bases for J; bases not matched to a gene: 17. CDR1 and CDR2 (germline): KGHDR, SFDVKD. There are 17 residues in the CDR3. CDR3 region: CATSAFGGGAGIDEQFL. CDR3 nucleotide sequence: TGTGCCACCAGTGCTTTCGGCGGGGGAGCGGGAATCGATGAGCAGTTCCTC.

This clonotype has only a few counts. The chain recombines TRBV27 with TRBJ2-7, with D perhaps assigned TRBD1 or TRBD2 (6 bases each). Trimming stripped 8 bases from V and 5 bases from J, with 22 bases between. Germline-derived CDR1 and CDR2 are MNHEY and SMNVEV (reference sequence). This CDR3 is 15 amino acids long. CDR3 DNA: TGTGCCAGCGGACTGGGGGGCAGACTCTACAACGAGCAGTACTTC. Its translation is CASGLGGRLYNEQYF.

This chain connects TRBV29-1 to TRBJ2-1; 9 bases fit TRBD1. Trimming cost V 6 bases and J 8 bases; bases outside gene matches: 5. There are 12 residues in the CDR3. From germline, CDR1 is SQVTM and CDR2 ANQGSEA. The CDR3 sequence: CSVGQGIDEQFF. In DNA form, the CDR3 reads TGCAGCGTAGGACAGGGGATAGATGAGCAGTTCTTC.

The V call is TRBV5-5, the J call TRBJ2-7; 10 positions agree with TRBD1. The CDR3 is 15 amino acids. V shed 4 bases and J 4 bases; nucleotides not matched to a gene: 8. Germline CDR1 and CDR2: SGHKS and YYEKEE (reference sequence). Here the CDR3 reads CASSPVRQGAYEQYF. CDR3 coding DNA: TGTGCCAGCAGCCCGGTCCGACAGGGGGCATACGAGCAGTACTTC.

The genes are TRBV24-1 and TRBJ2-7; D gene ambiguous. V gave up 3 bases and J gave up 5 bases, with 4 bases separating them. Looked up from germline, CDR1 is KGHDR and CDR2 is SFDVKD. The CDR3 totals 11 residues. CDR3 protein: CATSDNNEQYF. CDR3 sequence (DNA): TGTGCCACCAGTGATAATAACGAGCAGTACTTC.

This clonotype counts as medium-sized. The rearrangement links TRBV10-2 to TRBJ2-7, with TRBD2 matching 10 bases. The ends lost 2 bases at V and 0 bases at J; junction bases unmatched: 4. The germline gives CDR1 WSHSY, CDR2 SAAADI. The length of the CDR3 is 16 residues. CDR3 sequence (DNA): TGCGCCAGCAGTGAGGTCCCTAGCGGGAGCTCCTACGAGCAGTACTTC. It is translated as CASSEVPSGSSYEQYF.

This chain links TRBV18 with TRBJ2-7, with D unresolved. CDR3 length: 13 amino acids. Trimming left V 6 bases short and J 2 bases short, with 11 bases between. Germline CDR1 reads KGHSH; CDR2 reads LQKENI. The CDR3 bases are TGTGCCAGCTCGGAGAGCTCGACCTACGAGCAGTACGTC. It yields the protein CASSESSTYEQYV.

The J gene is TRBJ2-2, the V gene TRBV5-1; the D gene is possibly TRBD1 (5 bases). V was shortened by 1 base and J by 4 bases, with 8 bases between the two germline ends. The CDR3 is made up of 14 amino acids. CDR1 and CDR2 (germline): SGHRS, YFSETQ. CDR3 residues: CASSLRQSTGELFF. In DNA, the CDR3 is TGCGCCAGCAGCTTGCGACAGAGCACCGGGGAGCTGTTTTTT.

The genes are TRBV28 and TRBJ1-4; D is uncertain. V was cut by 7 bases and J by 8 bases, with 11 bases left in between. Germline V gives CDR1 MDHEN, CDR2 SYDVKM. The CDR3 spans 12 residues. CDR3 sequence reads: CASTQSGEKLFF. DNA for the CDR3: TGTGCCAGCACGCAGAGTGGGGAAAAACTGTTTTTT.

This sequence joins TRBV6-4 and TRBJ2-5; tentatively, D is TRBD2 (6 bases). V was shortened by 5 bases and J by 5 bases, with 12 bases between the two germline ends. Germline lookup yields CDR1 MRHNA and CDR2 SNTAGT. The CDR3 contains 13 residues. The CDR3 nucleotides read TGTGCCAGCAGTACGGGAGCTTCGGAGACCCAGTACTTC. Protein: CASSTGASETQYF.

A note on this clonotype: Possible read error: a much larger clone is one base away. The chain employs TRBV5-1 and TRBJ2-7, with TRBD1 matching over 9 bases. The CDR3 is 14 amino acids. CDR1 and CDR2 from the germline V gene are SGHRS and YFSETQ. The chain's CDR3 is CASSGTGGSFEQYF. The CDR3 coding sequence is TGCGCCAGCAGCGGAACAGGGGGCTCCTTCGAGCAGTACTTC.

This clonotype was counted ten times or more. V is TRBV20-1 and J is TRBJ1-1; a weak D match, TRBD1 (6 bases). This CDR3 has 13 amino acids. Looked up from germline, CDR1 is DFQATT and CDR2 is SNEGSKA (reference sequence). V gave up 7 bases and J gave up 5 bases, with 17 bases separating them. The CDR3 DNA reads TGCAGTGTAAAAGGGGGAGAGGAGACTGAAGCTTTCTTT. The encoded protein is CSVKGGEETEAFF.

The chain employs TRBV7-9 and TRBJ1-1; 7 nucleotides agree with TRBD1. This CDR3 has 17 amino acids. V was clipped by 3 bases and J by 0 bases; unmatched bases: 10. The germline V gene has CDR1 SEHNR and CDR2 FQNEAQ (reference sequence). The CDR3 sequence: CASSLDGTAVMNTEAFF. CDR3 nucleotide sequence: TGTGCCAGCAGCTTGGATGGGACAGCAGTAATGAACACTGAAGCTTTCTTT.

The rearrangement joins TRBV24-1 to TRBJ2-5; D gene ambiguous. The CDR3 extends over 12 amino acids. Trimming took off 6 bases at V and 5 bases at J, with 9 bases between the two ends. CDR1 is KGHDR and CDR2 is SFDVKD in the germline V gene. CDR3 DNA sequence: TGTGCCACCAGTCTCGACGGGGAGACCCAGTACTTC. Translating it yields CATSLDGETQYF.

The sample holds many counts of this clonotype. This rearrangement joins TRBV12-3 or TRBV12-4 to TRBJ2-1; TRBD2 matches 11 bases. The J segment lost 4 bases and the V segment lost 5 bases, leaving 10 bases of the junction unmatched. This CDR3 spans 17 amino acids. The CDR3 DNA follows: TGTGCCAGCAGTCTACGGACTAGCGGGCCGTATTACAATGAGCAGTTCTTC. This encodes CASSLRTSGPYYNEQFF.

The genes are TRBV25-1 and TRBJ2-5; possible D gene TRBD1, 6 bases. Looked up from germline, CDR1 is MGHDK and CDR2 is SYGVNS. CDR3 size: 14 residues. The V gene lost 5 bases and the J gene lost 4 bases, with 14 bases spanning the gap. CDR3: CASSNPGHAETQYF. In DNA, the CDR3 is TGTGCCAGCAGTAATCCGGGACATGCAGAGACCCAGTACTTC.

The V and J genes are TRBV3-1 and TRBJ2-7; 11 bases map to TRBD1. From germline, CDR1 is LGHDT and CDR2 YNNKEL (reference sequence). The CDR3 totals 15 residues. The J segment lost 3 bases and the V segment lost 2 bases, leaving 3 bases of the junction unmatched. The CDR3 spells CASSQQGTGGYEQYF. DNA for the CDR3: TGTGCCAGCAGCCAACAAGGGACAGGGGGCTACGAGCAGTACTTC.